The T cell receptor (beta chain) under discussion was sequenced for a study of cytomegalovirus exposure and HLA in healthy donors (dated by TCRdb to about 2017). Concerning the study at large: According to a later analysis, the 110 or so validation repertoires were produced on the same platform as the roughly 600 repertoires of the first cohort. The aim of the study was to test whether cataloging public T cell receptors could identify signatures of past pathogen exposure. A separate validation cohort of over 95 different subjects was used in addition to the roughly 620-subject first cohort. To predict cytomegalovirus infection status, the study brought together high-throughput TCR immunosequencing, statistical association of individual TCRs with disease status, and machine learning. The paper's findings and limits, for the study overall: Three of the identified cytomegalovirus-associated TCR beta chains were confirmed in vitro to be specific for cytomegalovirus antigens. The classifier was reported to diagnose cytomegalovirus status with high specificity and sensitivity in both the original cohort and the validation cohort. The authors suggested that the approach could potentially be extended to other disease states and immunological phenotypes. The validation cohort had no HLA typing available for a later analysis, so co-occurrence within that cohort was assessed over all 130 or so repertoires. Most TCR sequences were observed very rarely across donors, whereas some public TCRs were present in many individuals. The study gave a list of 150 to 200 TCR beta chains associated with cytomegalovirus. Subsequent analysis determined that TCRs grouped into clusters in the first cohort also showed a tendency toward co-occurrence across the 120 or so validation repertoires, and 85% to 95% of cluster scores exceeded 0.

Library method: the immunoSEQ multiplex PCR assay. In the paper's pipeline: A statistical classification framework was built for diagnosing cytomegalovirus status from the catalog of TCR beta chain sequences. Held by TCRdb, this immuneACCESS table contains in-frame sequences only and omits some clones. Under half of the omission traces to an unresolved V gene where checked; the cause of the rest is unknown. V and J calls and clone size come straight from that table; D and trimming were deduced from the DNA. For this sample the table gives around 200,000 clones, of which 65% to 85% were detected only once. Jointly, the top ten make up 2.5% to 3% of the sample. The donors belonged to the validation cohort of around 110 subjects, which was separate from the roughly 670-subject first cohort. Worth noting for this clone: Its antigen is not yet known. Qualities for individual bases were not recorded, and no much larger clone is one base off.

The CDR3 goes from the cysteine to the phenylalanine over 17 residues. The CDR3 DNA has 51 bases and is translated from base 1. The germline V gene supplies CDR1 MGHRA and CDR2 YSYEKL. The junction carries 13 bases between V and J, which are trimmed by 0 bases and 0 bases respectively. Sequencing was done on a sample of PBMCs. Recombination joined TRBV4-1 with TRBJ2-3; the D gene is perhaps TRBD2, on 7 matching bases. This clonotype was sampled from a woman younger than 30 in good health and CMV-seropositive. The DNA reads as follows: TGCGCCAGCAGCCAAGATAGGGGGGGGAGGAGCACAGATACGCAGTATTTT. Translated, this is CASSQDRGGRSTDTQYF.